The 5 T cell receptor beta chains below come from one sample, sequenced in a study of T cell repertoires in cytomegalovirus infection. TCRdb redid the calling of the reads with MiXCR, one entry per CDR3 protein. Of under 850,000 distinct CDR3 sequences listed, 35% were seen once; the top ten hold more than 2.5%. The sample taken for sequencing was PBMCs. These receptors were taken from a human donor in good health (CMV status not recorded). Some clones in this sample may be carry-over from other donors' samples.

There are many counts of this clonotype. The J gene is TRBJ2-7, the V gene TRBV7-9, with 8 positions matching TRBD1. The CDR3 contains 13 residues. Germline V gene lookup returns CDR1 SEHNR and CDR2 FQNEAQ (reference sequence). The trim removed 5 bases at V and 4 bases at J, leaving 4 bases unmatched. The CDR3 protein is CASSRRGRYEQYF. The CDR3 DNA follows: TGTGCCAGCAGCCGCAGGGGGCGGTACGAGCAGTACTTC.

V is TRBV19 and J is TRBJ2-1, with TRBD2 identical over 11 bases. CDR1 LNHDA and CDR2 SQIVND come from the germline V gene (reference sequence). Trimming took 3 bases from V and 6 from J; bases not matched to a gene: 10. This CDR3 has 17 amino acids. The CDR3 spells CASSISRLAGSINEQFF. The CDR3 nucleotides read TGTGCCAGTAGTATTTCGAGACTAGCGGGGTCTATCAATGAGCAGTTCTTC.

J is TRBJ1-6 and V is TRBV2; 7 bases are shared with TRBD1. With V trimmed by 7 bases and J by 0 bases, 3 bases remained unmatched. CDR3 length: 15 residues. Germline CDR1 and CDR2: SNHLY and FYNNEI. CDR3 nucleotide sequence: TGTGCCAGCAAAGGGGACAGCTCCTATAATTCACCCCTCCACTTT. This encodes CASKGDSSYNSPLHF.

This clonotype was found once. The chain uses TRBV11-2 and TRBJ2-4; TRBD1 aligns across 10 bases. The CDR3 length is 14 residues. CDR1 is SGHAT and CDR2 is FQNNGV in the germline V gene. The V gene end was trimmed by 5 bases and the J gene end by 8 bases; junction bases not matched to a gene: 6. The CDR3 loop reads CASSGGQGNYIQYF. DNA for the CDR3: TGTGCCAGCAGCGGGGGACAGGGGAACTACATTCAGTACTTC.

This clonotype showed up many times. The V call is TRBV7-2, the J call TRBJ2-5, with 8 bases matching TRBD1. Looked up from germline, CDR1 is SGHTA and CDR2 is FQGNSA. Losses at the gene ends were 5 bases for V and 5 bases for J; bases not matched to a gene: 7. This CDR3 has 14 amino acids. CDR3 in DNA: TGTGCCAGCAGCACTGGACAGGGCGCGGAGACCCAGTACTTC. Translating it yields CASSTGQGAETQYF.